This entry lists 5 T cell receptor beta chains sequenced from one sample in a study of post-analysis software for immune sequencing data. General observations from the study: Relative to controls, patients had a few TRBV segments at higher frequency, with TRBV5-6, TRBV5-1 and TRBV20-1 among these.

No antigen is known for these receptors. Prepared TCR beta cDNA libraries contained unique molecular identifiers. MiXCR was run by TCRdb on the PCR reads, yielding one entry per CDR3 protein. This table has roughly 570,000 distinct CDR3 sequences, around a third appearing once. Input material: blood. These receptors came from a girl aged 2 to 17 with multiple sclerosis.

This clonotype was detected many times. J is TRBJ2-7 and V is TRBV12-3 or TRBV12-4; 7 bases map to TRBD1. V lost 6 bases, J lost 0 bases, and 5 bases stayed unmatched. This CDR3 has 14 residues. This chain's CDR3 is CASSPQGSSYEQYF. CDR3 in DNA: TGTGCCAGCAGCCCACAGGGGTCCTCCTACGAGCAGTACTTC.

Only one count was recorded for this clonotype. This chain uses TRBV7-2 with TRBJ2-1; the match to TRBD2 covers 11 bases. Germline V lookup: CDR1 SGHTA, CDR2 FQGNSA. The CDR3 contains 16 residues. V shed 2 bases, J shed 7 bases, and the junction held 7 bases outside the gene matches. CDR3 in amino acids: CASSLQRLAGFNEQFF. DNA for the CDR3: TGTGCCAGCAGCTTACAAAGACTAGCGGGGTTTAATGAGCAGTTCTTC.

There are a few counts of this clonotype. The chain has TRBV6-5 and TRBJ2-7, with 9 bases identical to TRBD1. Trimming at V came to 7 bases and at J to 2 bases, leaving 0 bases not matched to a gene. The CDR3 totals 12 residues. Germline lookup yields CDR1 MNHEY and CDR2 SVGAGI. CDR3 protein: CASNRGPYEQYF. The CDR3 DNA is TGTGCCAGCAACAGGGGGCCCTACGAGCAGTACTTC.

This clonotype came up a few times. The V call is TRBV29-1, the J call TRBJ2-7; 8 bases are shared with TRBD1. This CDR3 has 14 amino acids. Trimming at V came to 3 bases and at J to 5 bases, leaving 9 bases not matched to a gene. Germline V gene data show CDR1 as SQVTM and CDR2 as ANQGSEA. The DNA for the CDR3 is TGCAGCGTTGACGGTGCTGGACAGGGAAACGAGCAGTACTTC. Translation gives CSVDGAGQGNEQYF.

The chain employs TRBV5-1 and TRBJ2-1; 8 bases are a match to TRBD1. The trim removed 0 bases at V and 7 bases at J, leaving 9 bases unmatched. Germline CDR1 and CDR2: SGHRS and YFSETQ. The CDR3 has 16 residues. CDR3 in amino acids: CASSLEGTGLRNEQFF. The CDR3 DNA follows: TGCGCCAGCAGCTTGGAAGGGACAGGTCTACGGAATGAGCAGTTCTTC.